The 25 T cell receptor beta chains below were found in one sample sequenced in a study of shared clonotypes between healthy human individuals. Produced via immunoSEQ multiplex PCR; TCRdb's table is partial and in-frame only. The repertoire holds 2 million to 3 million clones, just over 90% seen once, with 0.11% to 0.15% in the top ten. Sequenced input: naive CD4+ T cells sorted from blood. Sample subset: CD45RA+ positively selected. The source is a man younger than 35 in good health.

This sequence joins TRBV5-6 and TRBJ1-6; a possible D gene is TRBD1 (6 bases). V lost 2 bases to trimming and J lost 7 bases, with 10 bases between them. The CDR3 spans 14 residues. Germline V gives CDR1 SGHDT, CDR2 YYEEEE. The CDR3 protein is CASSFGQPNSPLHF. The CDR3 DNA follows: TGTGCCAGCAGCTTCGGACAGCCAAATTCACCCCTCCACTTT.

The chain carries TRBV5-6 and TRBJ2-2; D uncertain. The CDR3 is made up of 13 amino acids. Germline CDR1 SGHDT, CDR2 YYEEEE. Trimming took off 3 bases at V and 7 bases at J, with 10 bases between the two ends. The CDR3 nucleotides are TGTGCCAGCAGCTCTCGGTGGGGCGGGGAGCTGTTTTTT. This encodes CASSSRWGGELFF. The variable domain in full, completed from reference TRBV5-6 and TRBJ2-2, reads DAGVTQSPTHLIKTRGQQVTLRCSPKSGHDTVSWYQQALGQGPQFIFQYYEEEERQRGNFPDRFSGHQFPNYSSELNVNALLLGDSALYLCASSSRWGGELFFGEGSRLTVL.

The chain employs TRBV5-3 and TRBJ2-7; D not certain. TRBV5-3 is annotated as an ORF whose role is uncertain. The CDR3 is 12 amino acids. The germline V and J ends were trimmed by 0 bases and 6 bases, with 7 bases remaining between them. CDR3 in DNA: TGTGCCAGAAGCTTGGGGGCCTGCGAGCAGTACTTC. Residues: CARSLGACEQYF.

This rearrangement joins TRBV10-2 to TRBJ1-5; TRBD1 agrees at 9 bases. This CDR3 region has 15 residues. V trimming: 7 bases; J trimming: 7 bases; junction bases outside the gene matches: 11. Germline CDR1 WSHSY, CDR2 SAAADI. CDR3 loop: CASMTLWTGAQPQHF. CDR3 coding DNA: TGCGCCAGCATGACCTTGTGGACAGGGGCCCAGCCCCAGCATTTT.

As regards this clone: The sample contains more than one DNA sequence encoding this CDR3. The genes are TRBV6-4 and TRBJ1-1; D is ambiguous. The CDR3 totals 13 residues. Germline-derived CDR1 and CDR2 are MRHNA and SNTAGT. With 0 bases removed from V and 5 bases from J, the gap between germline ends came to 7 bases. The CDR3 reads CASSDSWGTEAFF. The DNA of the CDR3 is TGTGCCAGCAGTGACTCTTGGGGAACTGAAGCTTTCTTT.

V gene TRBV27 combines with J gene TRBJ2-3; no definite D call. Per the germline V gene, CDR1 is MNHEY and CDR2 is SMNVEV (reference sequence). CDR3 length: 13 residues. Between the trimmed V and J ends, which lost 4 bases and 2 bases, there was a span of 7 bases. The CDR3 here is CASSSPITDTQYF. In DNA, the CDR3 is TGTGCCAGCAGTTCACCCATCACAGATACGCAGTATTTT.

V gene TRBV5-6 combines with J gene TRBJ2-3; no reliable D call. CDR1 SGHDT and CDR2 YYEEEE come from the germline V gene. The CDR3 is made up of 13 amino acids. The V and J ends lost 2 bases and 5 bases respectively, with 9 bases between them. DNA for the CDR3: TGTGCCAGCAGCTTCGAGGTGGGAGATACGCAGTATTTT. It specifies CASSFEVGDTQYF.

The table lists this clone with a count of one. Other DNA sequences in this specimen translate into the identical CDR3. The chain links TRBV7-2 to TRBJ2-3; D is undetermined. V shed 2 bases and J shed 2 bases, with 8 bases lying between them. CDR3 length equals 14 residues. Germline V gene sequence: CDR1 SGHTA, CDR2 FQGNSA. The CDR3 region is CASSLRRSTDTQYF. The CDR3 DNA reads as TGTGCCAGCAGCTTAAGGAGATCCACAGATACGCAGTATTTT.

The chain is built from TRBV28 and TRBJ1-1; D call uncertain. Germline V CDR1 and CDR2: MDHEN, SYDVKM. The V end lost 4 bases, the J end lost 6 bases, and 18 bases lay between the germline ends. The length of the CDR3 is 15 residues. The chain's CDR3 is CASSSFGLGYPEAFF. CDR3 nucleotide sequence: TGTGCCAGCAGTTCGTTCGGGCTGGGGTACCCTGAAGCTTTCTTT.

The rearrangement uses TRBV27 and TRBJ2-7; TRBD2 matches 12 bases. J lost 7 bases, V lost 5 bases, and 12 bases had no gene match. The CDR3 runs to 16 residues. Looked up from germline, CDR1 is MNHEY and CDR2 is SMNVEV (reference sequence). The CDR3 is CASSPTSLAGGQEQYF. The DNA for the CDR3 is TGTGCCAGCAGTCCCACATCCCTAGCGGGGGGGCAGGAGCAGTACTTC.

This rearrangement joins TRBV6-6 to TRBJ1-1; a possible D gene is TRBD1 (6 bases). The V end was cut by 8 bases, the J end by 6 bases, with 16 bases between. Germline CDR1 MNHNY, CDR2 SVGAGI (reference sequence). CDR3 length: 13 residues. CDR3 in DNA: TGTGCCAGCGGGAACAGGGAAGTATCTGAAGCTTTCTTT. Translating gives CASGNREVSEAFF.

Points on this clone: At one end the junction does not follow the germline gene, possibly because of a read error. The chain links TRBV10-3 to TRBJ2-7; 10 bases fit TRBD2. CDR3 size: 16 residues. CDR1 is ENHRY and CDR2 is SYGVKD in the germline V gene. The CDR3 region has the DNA TGTGCCAGCAGTCTACTAGCGGGATTTAGAGTGGACGAGCAGTACTTC. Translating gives CASSLLAGFRVDEQYF.

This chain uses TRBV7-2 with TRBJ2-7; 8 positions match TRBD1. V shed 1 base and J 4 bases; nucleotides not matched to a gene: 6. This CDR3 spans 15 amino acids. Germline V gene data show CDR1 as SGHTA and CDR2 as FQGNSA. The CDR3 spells CASSLEGTGYYEQYF. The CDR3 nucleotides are TGTGCCAGCAGCTTAGAAGGGACAGGCTATTACGAGCAGTACTTC.

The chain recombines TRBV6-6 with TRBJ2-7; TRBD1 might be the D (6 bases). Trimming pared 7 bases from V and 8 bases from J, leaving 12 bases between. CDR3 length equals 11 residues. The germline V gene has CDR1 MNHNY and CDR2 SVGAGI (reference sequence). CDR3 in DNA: TGTGCCAGCAACATACAGGGCAAGCAGTACTTC. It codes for CASNIQGKQYF.

The CDR3 reads CASSAVSADQTDTQYF. CDR3 coding DNA: TGCGCCAGCAGCGCCGTGAGCGCCGATCAGACAGATACGCAGTATTTT. V usage is TRBV5-1 and J usage is TRBJ2-3; D call uncertain. The CDR3 has 16 residues. The V gene lost 4 bases and the J gene lost 3 bases, with 18 bases spanning the gap. Germline-derived CDR1 and CDR2 are SGHRS and YFSETQ. Filled out from reference TRBV5-1 and TRBJ2-3, the complete variable domain reads KAGVTQTPRYLIKTRGQQVTLSCSPISGHRSVSWYQQTPGQGLQFLFEYFSETQRNKGNFPGRFSGRQFSNSRSEMNVSTLELGDSALYLCASSAVSADQTDTQYFGPGTRLTVL.

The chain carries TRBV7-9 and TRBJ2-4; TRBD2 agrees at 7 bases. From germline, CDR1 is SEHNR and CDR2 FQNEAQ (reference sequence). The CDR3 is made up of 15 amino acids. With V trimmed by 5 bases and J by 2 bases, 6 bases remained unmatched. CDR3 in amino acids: CASSPAGVPKNIQYF. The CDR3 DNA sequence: TGTGCCAGCAGCCCCGCGGGAGTCCCCAAAAACATTCAGTACTTC.

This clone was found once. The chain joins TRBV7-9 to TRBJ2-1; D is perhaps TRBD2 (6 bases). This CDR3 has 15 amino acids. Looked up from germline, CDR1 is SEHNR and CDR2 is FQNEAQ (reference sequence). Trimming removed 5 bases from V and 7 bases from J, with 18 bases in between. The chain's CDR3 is CASSLLDWRGNEQFF. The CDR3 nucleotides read TGTGCCAGCAGCCTCCTGGACTGGCGGGGTAATGAGCAGTTCTTC.

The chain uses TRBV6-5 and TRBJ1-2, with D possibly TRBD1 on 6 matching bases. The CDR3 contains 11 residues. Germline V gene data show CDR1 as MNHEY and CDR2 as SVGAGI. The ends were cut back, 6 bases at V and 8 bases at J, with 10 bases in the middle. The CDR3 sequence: CASRRGGGYTF. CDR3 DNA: TGTGCCAGCAGAAGAGGGGGAGGCTACACCTTC.

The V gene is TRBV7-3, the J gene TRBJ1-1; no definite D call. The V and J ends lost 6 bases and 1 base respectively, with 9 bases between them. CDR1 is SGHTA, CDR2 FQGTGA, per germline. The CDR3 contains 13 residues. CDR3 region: CASSSGSNTEAFF. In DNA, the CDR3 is TGTGCCAGCAGTAGCGGGTCGAACACTGAAGCTTTCTTT.

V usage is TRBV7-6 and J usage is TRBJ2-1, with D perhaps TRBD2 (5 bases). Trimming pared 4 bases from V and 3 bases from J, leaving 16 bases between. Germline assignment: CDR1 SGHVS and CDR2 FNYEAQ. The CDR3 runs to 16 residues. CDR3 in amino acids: CASSSLAPLLYNEQFF. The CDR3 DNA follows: TGTGCCAGCAGCTCCCTAGCTCCACTCCTCTACAATGAGCAGTTCTTC.

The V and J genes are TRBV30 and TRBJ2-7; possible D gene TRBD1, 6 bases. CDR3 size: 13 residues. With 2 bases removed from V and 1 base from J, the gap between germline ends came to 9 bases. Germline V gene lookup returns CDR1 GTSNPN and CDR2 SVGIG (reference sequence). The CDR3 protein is CAWSIGQSYEQYF. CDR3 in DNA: TGTGCCTGGAGTATCGGACAGTCCTACGAGCAGTACTTC.

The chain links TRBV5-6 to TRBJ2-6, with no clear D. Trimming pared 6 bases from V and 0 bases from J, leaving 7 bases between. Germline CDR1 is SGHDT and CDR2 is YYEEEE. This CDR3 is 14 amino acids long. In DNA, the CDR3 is TGTGCCAGCACCTCCGGCTCTGGGGCCAACGTCCTGACTTTC. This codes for CASTSGSGANVLTF.

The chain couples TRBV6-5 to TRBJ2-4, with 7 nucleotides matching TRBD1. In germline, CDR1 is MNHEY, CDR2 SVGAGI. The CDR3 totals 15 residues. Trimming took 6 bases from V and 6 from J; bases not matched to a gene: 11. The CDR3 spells CASSPNRGSVNIQYF. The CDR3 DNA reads TGTGCCAGCAGCCCCAACAGGGGAAGTGTAAACATTCAGTACTTC.

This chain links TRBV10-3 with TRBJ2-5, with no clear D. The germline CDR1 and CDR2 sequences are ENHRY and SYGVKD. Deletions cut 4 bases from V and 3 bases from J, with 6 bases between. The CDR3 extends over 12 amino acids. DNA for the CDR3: TGTGCCATCAGTGTTGAGAAAGAGACCCAGTACTTC. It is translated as CAISVEKETQYF.

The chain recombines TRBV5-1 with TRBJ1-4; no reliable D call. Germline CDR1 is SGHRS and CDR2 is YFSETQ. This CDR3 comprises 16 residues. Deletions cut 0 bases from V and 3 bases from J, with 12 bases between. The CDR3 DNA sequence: TGCGCCAGCAGCTTGGAGTGGCAGTCTTCTAATGAAAAACTGTTTTTT. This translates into CASSLEWQSSNEKLFF.